This T cell receptor (beta chain) was recovered during a study of naive and memory T cell subsets. Germline CDR1 SEHNR, CDR2 FQNEAQ (reference sequence). The ends lost 3 bases at V and 1 base at J; junction bases unmatched: 7. CDR3 length equals 16 residues. Ligated cDNA underwent four rounds of PCR with nested alpha and beta constant region primers and SP2. Blood and skin TCR RNA was reverse transcribed with alpha and beta constant primers. TCRdb reprocessed the 5' RACE reads via MiXCR and lists one record per CDR3 protein. The sample holds about 62,000 distinct CDR3 sequences, more than 6.5% seen once. An oligonucleotide containing a UMI was ligated to the 3' end of TCR cDNA.

The chain has TRBV7-9 and TRBJ2-7; 9 bases are shared with TRBD1. This TCR was recovered from a female donor in good health. In nucleotides, the CDR3 is TGTGCCAGCAGCTTGCCGGGACAGGGTCCTTCCTACGAGCAGTACTTC. It specifies CASSLPGQGPSYEQYF.